This T cell receptor (beta chain) is drawn from a study of identical twins. Study-wide results and limits: Twin-shared out-of-frame alpha sequences showed excess low generation probability.

The CDR3 runs 13 residues. The germline gives CDR1 MGHRA, CDR2 YSYEKL. V was shortened by 3 bases and J by 6 bases, with 12 bases between the two germline ends. This clonotype was observed at least ten times. Its antigen is unidentified. Each CDR3 protein gets one entry after TCRdb re-called the 5' RACE reads with MiXCR. The sample consists of 1.5 million to 2 million distinct CDR3 sequences, more than 30% of them appearing once. Sequences were obtained from cord blood. V usage is TRBV4-1 and J usage is TRBJ2-7; no reliable D call. The clonotype comes from a newborn girl in good health. CDR3 coding DNA: TGCGCCAGCAGCCATGTGGATAGGGCCGAGCAGTACTTC. Translated, it gives CASSHVDRAEQYF.